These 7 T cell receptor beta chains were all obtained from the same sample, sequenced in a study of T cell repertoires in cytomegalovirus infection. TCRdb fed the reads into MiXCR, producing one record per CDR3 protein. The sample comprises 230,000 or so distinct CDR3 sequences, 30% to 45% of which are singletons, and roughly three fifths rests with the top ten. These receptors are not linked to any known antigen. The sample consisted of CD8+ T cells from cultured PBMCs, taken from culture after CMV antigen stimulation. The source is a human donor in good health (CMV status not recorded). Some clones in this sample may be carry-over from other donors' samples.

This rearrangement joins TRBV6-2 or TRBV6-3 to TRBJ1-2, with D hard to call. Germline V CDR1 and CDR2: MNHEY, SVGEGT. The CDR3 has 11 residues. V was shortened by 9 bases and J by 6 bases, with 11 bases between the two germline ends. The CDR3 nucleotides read TGTGCCAGAGACCTCGTTCATGGCTACACCTTC. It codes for CARDLVHGYTF.

Written as DNA, the CDR3 is TGTGCCAGCAGCAGGACTAAGAGGGGTAATGAAAAACTGTTTTTT. Translating it yields CASSRTKRGNEKLFF. This rearrangement joins TRBV7-9 to TRBJ1-4; TRBD1 is a possible D gene (5 bases). Germline V CDR1 and CDR2: SEHNR, FQNEAQ (reference sequence). V lost 5 bases to trimming and J lost 4 bases, with 14 bases between them. The CDR3 loop spans 15 amino acids.

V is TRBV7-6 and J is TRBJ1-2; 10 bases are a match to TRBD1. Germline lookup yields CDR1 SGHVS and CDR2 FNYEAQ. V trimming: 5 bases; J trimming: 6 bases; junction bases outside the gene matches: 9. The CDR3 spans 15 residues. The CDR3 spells CASSHGQGGINGYTF. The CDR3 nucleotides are TGTGCCAGCAGCCACGGACAGGGGGGAATAAATGGCTACACCTTC.

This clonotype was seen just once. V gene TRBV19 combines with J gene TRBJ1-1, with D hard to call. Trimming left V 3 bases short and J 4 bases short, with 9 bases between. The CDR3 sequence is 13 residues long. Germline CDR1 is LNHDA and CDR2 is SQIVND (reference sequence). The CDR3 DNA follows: TGTGCCAGTAGTATTAGTAGTGGCACTGAAGCTTTCTTT. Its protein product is CASSISSGTEAFF.

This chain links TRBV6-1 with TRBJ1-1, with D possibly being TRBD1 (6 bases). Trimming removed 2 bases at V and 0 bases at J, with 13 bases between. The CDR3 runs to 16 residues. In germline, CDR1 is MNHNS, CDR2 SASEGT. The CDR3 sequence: CASSELGQFMNTEAFF. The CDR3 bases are TGTGCCAGCAGTGAATTAGGACAGTTCATGAACACTGAAGCTTTCTTT.

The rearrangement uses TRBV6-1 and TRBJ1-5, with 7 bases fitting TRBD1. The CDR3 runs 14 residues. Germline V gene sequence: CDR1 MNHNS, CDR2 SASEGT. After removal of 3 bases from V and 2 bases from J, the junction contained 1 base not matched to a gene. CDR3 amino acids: CASSEGQRNQPQHF. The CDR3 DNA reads TGTGCCAGCAGTGAGGGACAGCGCAATCAGCCCCAGCATTTT.

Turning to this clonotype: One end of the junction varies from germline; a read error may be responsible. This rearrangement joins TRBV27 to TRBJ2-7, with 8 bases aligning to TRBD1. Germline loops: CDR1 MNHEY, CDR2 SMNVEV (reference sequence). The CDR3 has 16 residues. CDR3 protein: CSSSLFLPGQGHEQYF. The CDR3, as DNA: TGTTCCAGCAGTTTATTCCTCCCCGGACAGGGCCACGAGCAGTACTTC.